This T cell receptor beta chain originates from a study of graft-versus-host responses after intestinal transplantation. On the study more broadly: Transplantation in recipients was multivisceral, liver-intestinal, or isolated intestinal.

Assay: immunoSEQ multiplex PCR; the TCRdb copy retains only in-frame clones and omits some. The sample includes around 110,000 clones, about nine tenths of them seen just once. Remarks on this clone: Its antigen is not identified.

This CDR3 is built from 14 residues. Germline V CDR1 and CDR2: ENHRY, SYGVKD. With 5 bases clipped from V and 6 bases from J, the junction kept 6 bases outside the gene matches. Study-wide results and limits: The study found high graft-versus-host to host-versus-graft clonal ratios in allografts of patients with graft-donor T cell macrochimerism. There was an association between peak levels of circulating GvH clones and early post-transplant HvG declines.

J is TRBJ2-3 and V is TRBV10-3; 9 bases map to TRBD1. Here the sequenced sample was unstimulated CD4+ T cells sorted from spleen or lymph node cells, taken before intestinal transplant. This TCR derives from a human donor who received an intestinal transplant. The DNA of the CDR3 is TGTGCCATCAGTCGGGACAGGGTGTACGATACGCAGTATTTT. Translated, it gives CAISRDRVYDTQYF.